This TCR beta chain came from a study of beta chain features in type 1 diabetes. Trimming removed 1 base from V and 8 bases from J, with 15 bases in between. The germline CDR1 and CDR2 sequences are SGHKS and YYEKEE (reference sequence). The CDR3 contains 15 residues. Remarks on this clone: Antigen unknown.

Study results and limitations: Whether HLA type affects TCRB rearrangement stayed undetermined in the present work. All four CD4+ subsets of Type 1 diabetes patients contained TCRB CDR3s that were moderately but significantly shorter.

CD45RO/CCR7/CD25/CD127/CD95/CD27 sorting isolated CD4+ naive, central memory, regulatory and stem cell-like memory cells. Expressed TCRB transcripts were sequenced, since all the RNA that had been isolated was reverse transcribed. Some clones are missing from TCRdb's copy, which holds only in-frame ones; the method was immunoSEQ multiplex PCR. Here the sample spans 120,000 or so clones, about 18% being singletons. This clonotype was sampled from a young man with type 1 diabetes. V and J are TRBV5-5 and TRBJ1-4, with a possible D match to TRBD1 (6 bases). Sequences were obtained from central memory CD4+ T cells from blood. CDR3: CASSLRTEPREKLFF. The CDR3 DNA follows: TGTGCCAGCAGCTTGCGGACAGAGCCTCGGGAAAAACTGTTTTTT.